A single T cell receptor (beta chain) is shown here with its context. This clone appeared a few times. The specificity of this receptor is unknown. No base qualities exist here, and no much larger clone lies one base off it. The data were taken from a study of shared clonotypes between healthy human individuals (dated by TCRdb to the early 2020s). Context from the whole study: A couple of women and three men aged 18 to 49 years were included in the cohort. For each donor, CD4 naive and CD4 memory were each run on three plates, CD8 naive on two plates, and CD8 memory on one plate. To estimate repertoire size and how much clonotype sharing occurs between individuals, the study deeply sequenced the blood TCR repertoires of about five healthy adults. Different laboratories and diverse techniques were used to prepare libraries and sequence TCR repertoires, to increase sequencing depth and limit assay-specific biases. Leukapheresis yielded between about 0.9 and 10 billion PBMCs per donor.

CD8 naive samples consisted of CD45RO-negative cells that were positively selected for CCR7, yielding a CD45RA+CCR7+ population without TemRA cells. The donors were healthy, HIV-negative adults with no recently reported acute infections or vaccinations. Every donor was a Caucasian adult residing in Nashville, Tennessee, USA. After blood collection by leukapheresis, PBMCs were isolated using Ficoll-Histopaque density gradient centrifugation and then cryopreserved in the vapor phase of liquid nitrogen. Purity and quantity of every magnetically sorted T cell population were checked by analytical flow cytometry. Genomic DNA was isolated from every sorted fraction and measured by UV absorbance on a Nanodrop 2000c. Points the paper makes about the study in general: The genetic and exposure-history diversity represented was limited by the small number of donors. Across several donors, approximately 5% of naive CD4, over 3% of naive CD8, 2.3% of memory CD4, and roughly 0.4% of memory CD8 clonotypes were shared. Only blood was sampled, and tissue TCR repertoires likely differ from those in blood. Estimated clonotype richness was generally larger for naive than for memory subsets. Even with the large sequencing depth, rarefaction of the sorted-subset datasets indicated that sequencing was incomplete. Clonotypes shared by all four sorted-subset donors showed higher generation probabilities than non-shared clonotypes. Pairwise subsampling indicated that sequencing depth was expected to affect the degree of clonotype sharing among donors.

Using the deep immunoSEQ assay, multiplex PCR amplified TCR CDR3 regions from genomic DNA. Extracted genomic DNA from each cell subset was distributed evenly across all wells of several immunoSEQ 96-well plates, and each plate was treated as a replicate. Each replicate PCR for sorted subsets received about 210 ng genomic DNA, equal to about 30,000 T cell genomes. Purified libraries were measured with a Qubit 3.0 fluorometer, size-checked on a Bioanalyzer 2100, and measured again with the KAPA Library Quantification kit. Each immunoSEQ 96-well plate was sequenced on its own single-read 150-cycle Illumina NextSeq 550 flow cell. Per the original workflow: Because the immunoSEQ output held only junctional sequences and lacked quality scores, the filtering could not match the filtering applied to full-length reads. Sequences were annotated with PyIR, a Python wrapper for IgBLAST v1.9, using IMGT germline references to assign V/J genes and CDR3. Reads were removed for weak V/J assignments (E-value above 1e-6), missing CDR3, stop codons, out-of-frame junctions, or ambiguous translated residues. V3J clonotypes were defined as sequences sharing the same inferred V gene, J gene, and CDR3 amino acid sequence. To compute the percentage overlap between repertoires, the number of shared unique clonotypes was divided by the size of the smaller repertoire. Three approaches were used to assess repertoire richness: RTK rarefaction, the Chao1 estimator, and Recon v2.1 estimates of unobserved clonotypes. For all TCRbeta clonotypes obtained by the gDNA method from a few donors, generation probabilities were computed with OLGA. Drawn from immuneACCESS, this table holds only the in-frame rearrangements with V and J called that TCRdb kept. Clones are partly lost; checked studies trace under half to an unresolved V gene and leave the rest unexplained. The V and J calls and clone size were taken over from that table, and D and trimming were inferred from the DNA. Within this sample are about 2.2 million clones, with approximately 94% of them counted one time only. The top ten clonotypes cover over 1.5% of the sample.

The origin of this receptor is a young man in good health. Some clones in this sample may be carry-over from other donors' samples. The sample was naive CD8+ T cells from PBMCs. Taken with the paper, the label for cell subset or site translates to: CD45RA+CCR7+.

The CDR3: CASSARGTAVEAFF. The base sequence is TGTGCCAGCAGTGCCAGAGGGACAGCCGTTGAAGCTTTCTTT. The chain is assembled from TRBV27 and TRBJ1-1, with 7 junctional bases fitting TRBD1. The germline V gene (reference sequence) supplies CDR1 MNHEY and CDR2 SMNVEV. The cysteine opens and the phenylalanine closes a CDR3 of 14 amino acids. Only the CDR3 DNA is retained, 42 bases long and in frame from the first base. Ends trimmed: V by 5 bases, J by 7 bases; bases unmatched to a gene: 10.